The 5 T cell receptor beta chains listed next were all sequenced from one sample in a study of T cells after yellow fever vaccination. TCRdb called the 5' RACE reads again in MiXCR, with one record for every CDR3 protein. The table shows 300,000 to 400,000 distinct CDR3 sequences, with 6.2% occurring only once. This material consisted of PBMCs, taken 5 days after the yellow fever booster vaccination. The origin of the receptors is a man aged 25 to 40 who received the YFV17D yellow fever vaccine.

The table lists this clonotype with a few counts. V usage is TRBV7-2 and J usage is TRBJ2-7, with 8 bases that match TRBD1. CDR3 length: 14 amino acids. CDR1 and CDR2 from the germline V gene are SGHTA and FQGNSA. V lost 5 bases, J lost 4 bases, and 7 bases stayed unmatched. CDR3 in amino acids: CASSRDRMGYEQYF. The CDR3, as DNA: TGTGCCAGCAGCAGGGACAGGATGGGATACGAGCAGTACTTC.

The table lists this clonotype with many counts. The V and J genes are TRBV20-1 and TRBJ2-5, with D maybe TRBD1 (6 bases). In germline, CDR1 is DFQATT, CDR2 SNEGSKA (reference sequence). The CDR3 loop spans 13 amino acids. V lost 6 bases and J 5 bases, leaving 16 bases between the germline ends. The CDR3 spells CSASRTVLETQYF. CDR3 bases: TGCAGTGCATCGAGGACAGTCTTGGAGACCCAGTACTTC.

V gene TRBV29-1 combines with J gene TRBJ2-1; 9 nucleotides line up with TRBD2. Trimming took 4 bases from V and 5 from J; bases not matched to a gene: 6. Germline assignment: CDR1 SQVTM and CDR2 ANQGSEA. The CDR3 is 14 amino acids. The CDR3 nucleotides read TGCAGCGTTGTGTTGCGGGAGGGGAACAATGAGCAGTTCTTC. It specifies CSVVLREGNNEQFF.

This clonotype showed up just a few times. The chain recombines TRBV6-5 with TRBJ2-5; D perhaps matches TRBD2 (6 bases). Germline lookup yields CDR1 MNHEY and CDR2 SVGAGI. V was shortened by 8 bases and J by 4 bases, with 11 bases between the two germline ends. This CDR3 has 12 amino acids. The CDR3 DNA follows: TGTGCCAGCTCCGGGGGTAGAGAGACCCAGTACTTC. It encodes CASSGGRETQYF.

The table lists this clonotype with a few counts. The chain recombines TRBV7-2 with TRBJ2-3; tentatively, D is TRBD1 (6 bases). The CDR3 runs 14 residues. Germline CDR1 and CDR2: SGHTA and FQGNSA. Trimming took off 0 bases at V and 4 bases at J, with 8 bases between the two ends. In nucleotides, the CDR3 is TGTGCCAGCAGCTTAGCGTACAGGGCAGATACGCAGTATTTT. It yields the protein CASSLAYRADTQYF.